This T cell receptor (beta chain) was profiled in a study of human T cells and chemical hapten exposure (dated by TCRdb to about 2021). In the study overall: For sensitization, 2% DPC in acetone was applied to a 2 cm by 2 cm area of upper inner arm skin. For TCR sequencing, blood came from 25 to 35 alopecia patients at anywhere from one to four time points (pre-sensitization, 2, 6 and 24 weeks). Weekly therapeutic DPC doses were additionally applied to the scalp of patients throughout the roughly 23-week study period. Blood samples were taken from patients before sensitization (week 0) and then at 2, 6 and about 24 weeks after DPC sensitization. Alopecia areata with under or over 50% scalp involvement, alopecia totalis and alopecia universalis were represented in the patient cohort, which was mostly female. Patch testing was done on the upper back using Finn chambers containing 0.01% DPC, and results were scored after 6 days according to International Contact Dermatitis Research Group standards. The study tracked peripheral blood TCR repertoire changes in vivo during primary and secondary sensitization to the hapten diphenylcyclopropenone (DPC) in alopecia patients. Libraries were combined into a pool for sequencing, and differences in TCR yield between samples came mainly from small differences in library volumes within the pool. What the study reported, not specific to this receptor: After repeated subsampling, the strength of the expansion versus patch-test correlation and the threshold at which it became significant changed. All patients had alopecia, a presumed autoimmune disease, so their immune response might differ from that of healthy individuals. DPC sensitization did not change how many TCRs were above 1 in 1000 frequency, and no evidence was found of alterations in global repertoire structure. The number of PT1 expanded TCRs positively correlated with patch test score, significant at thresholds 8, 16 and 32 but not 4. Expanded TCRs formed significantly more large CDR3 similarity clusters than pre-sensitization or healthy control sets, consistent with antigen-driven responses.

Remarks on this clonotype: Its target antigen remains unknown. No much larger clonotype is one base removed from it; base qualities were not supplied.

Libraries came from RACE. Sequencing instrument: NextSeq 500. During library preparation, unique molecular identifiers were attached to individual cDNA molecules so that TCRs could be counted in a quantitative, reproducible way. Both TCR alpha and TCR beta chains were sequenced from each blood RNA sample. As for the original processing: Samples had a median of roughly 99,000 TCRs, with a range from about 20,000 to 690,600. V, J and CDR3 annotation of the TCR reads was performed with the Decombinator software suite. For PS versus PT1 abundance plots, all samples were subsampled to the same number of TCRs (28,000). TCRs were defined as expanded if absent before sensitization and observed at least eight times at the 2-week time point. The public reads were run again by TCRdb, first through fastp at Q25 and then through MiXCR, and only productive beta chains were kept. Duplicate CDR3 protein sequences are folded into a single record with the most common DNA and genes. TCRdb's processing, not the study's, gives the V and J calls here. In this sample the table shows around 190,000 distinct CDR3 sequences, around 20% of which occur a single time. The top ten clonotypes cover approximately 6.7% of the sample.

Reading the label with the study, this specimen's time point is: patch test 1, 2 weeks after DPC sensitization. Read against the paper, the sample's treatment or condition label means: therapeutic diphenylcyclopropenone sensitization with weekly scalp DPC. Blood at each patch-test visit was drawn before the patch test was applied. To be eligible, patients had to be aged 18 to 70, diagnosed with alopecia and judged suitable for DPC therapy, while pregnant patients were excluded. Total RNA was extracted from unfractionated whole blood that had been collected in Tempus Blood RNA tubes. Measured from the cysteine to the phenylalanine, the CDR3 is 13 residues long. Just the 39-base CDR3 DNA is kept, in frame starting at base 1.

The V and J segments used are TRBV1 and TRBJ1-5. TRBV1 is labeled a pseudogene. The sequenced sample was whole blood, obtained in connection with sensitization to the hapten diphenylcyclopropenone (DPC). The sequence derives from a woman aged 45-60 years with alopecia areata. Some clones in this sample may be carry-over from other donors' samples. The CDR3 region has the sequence CTSRRHSNQPQHF. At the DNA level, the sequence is TGCACCAGCAGACGGCATAGCAATCAGCCCCAGCATTTT.